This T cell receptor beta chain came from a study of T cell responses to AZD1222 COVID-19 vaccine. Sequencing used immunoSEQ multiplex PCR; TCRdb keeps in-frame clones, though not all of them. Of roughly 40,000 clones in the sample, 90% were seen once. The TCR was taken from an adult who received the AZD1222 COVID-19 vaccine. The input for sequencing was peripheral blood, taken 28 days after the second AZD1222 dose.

CDR3 in DNA: TGTGCCAGCAGCGGGGACCCTATAGGCACCGGGGAGCTGTTTTTT. Translated, it gives CASSGDPIGTGELFF. This chain uses TRBV5-6 with TRBJ2-2; D may correspond to TRBD1 or TRBD2 (5 bases each). The CDR3 length is 15 residues. Trimming removed 4 bases at V and 4 bases at J, with 14 bases between. Germline CDR1 and CDR2: SGHDT and YYEEEE.